Sequencing of this T cell receptor beta chain was carried out in a study of T-cell reconstitution after alpha-beta-depleted transplantation in children. Preparation of the TCRbeta library was carried out with unique molecular identifiers. TCRdb used MiXCR to reprocess the PCR reads, holding one entry per CDR3 protein. The sample shows about 900,000 distinct CDR3 sequences, about 30% of them seen only once. V was pared by 1 base and J by 4 bases, with 7 bases of the junction left unmatched. From germline, CDR1 is DFQATT and CDR2 SNEGSKA (reference sequence). The CDR3 is made up of 16 amino acids. Broader study findings: Diversity and T-cell counts at one year after transplant derived mostly from new T cells. Approximately two months post-transplant, alpha-beta T cells reportedly originated from several hundred expanded graft clones.

In its sample, this clonotype was seen a few times. Its antigen is unidentified. Source: PBMCs, mostly from graft donor cells, taken 360 days after TCRalphabeta/CD19-depleted stem cell transplant. This TCR derives from a boy younger than two who had a stem cell transplant for SCID, so the T cells may come from the graft donor. This chain connects TRBV20-1 to TRBJ2-5, with TRBD2 identical over 12 bases. CDR3 sequence: CSARALAGGPGETQYF. The CDR3 region has the DNA TGCAGTGCTAGAGCCCTAGCGGGGGGGCCAGGAGAGACCCAGTACTTC.